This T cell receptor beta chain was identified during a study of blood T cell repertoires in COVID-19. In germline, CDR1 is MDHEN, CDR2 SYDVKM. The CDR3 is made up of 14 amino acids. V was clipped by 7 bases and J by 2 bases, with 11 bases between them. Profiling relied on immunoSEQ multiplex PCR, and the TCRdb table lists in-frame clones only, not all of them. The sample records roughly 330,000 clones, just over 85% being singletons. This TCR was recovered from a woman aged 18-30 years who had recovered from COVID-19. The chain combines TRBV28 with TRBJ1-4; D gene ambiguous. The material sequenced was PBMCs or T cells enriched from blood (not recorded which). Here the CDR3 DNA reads TGTGCCAGCAAGGAGGGTGGGACTAATGAAAAACTGTTTTTT. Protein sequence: CASKEGGTNEKLFF.